This entry lists 15 T cell receptor beta chains sequenced from one sample in a study of glioma-infiltrating T cells. Using RNA template, CDR3s of TCR alpha and beta were amplified with iRepertoire arm-PCR. TCRdb reprocessed the multiplex PCR reads with MiXCR, giving one entry per CDR3 protein. The sample holds approximately 89,000 distinct CDR3 sequences, under 30% seen once. The sequenced sample was glioma tissue, nonneoplastic brain tissue, or PBMCs (not recorded which). The receptors originated from a human donor with low-grade glioma or glioblastoma, undergoing nonglioma brain surgery, or in good health (not recorded which).

The table lists this clonotype with a few counts. This chain uses TRBV19 with TRBJ1-1, with TRBD1 as a possible D gene (5 bases). The germline gives CDR1 LNHDA, CDR2 SQIVND (reference sequence). V was shortened by 10 bases and J by 0 bases, with 18 bases between the two germline ends. This CDR3 spans 15 amino acids. The CDR3 nucleotides read TGTGCCACATCCGGGGCGGATTTAATGAACACTGAAGCTTTCTTT. It codes for CATSGADLMNTEAFF.

This clonotype showed up just a few times. The gene calls are TRBV4-1 and TRBJ1-6; a weak D match, TRBD1 (5 bases). Germline V gene data show CDR1 as MGHRA and CDR2 as YSYEKL. CDR3 length: 17 amino acids. With 0 bases removed from V and 2 bases from J, the gap between germline ends came to 11 bases. CDR3 sequence reads: CASSQDRQGPYNSPLHF. CDR3 in DNA: TGCGCCAGCAGCCAAGATCGGCAGGGTCCCTATAATTCACCCCTCCACTTT.

To note about this clonotype: This may arise from a read error, as a much more abundant clone is one base away. V usage is TRBV29-1 and J usage is TRBJ1-2; D not resolved. CDR1 and CDR2 from the germline V gene are SQVTM and ANQGSEA. With 6 bases removed from V and 10 bases from J, the gap between germline ends came to 9 bases. CDR3 size: 9 residues. CDR3 region: CSVEMLYTF. For the CDR3, the DNA is TGCAGCGTCGAAATGCTCTACACCTTC.

At least ten counts were recorded for this clonotype. The chain links TRBV2 to TRBJ1-1; 9 nucleotides align to TRBD1. In germline, CDR1 is SNHLY, CDR2 FYNNEI. The CDR3 spans 14 residues. Unmatched junction bases numbered 3, after V lost 6 bases and J lost 1 base. The CDR3 nucleotides read TGTGCCAGCAGGAACAGGGGGCGGAACACTGAAGCTTTCTTT. Its protein is CASRNRGRNTEAFF.

This clonotype appeared many times. This rearrangement joins TRBV7-2 to TRBJ1-5; no firm D call. This CDR3 is built from 12 residues. With 1 base removed from V and 6 bases from J, the gap between germline ends came to 4 bases. Looked up from germline, CDR1 is SGHTA and CDR2 is FQGNSA. CDR3 residues: CASSLGVQPQHF. The CDR3 nucleotides read TGTGCCAGCAGCTTAGGGGTTCAGCCCCAGCATTTT.

This clonotype came up many times. The chain employs TRBV7-9 and TRBJ1-2; TRBD1 agrees at 8 bases. The CDR3 is 16 amino acids. The J segment lost 4 bases and the V segment lost 5 bases, leaving 12 bases of the junction unmatched. CDR1 is SEHNR, CDR2 FQNEAQ, per germline (reference sequence). CDR3 sequence: CASSRSGGTGPYGYTF. The CDR3, as DNA: TGTGCCAGCAGCCGCTCTGGGGGGACAGGCCCCTATGGCTACACCTTC.

Notes on this clonotype: A read error may explain this, as a much larger clone is one base away. The rearrangement links TRBV6-5 to TRBJ1-1; D is possibly TRBD1 (5 bases). V shed 5 bases and J shed 9 bases, with 22 bases lying between them. The CDR3 extends over 15 amino acids. Germline V lookup: CDR1 MNHEY, CDR2 SVGAGI. CDR3 loop: CASSEIGEGTPKAFF. In nucleotides, the CDR3 is TGTGCCAGCAGTGAAATTGGGGAAGGGACCCCTAAAGCTTTCTTT.

This clonotype was counted ten times or more. The rearrangement joins TRBV7-2 to TRBJ2-7; no firm D call. CDR3 size: 11 residues. Germline CDR1 and CDR2: SGHTA and FQGNSA. V was cut by 5 bases and J by 7 bases, with 9 bases left in between. This CDR3 reads CASSIIGEQYF. DNA of the CDR3: TGTGCCAGCAGCATCATCGGGGAGCAGTACTTC.

In the case of this clonotype: A much more abundant neighbour one base away suggests this may be a read error. V is TRBV18 and J is TRBJ1-2, with 8 nucleotides matching TRBD1. The germline CDR1 and CDR2 sequences are KGHSH and LQKENI. The V segment lost 4 bases and the J segment 0 bases; nucleotides outside the gene matches: 4. The CDR3 extends over 15 amino acids. This CDR3 is CASSLRTGPNYGYTF. The CDR3 nucleotides are TGTGCCAGCTCACTGAGGACAGGGCCTAACTATGGCTACACCTTC.

This chain uses TRBV10-2 with TRBJ2-3; TRBD2 agrees at 12 bases. Germline CDR1 WSHSY, CDR2 SAAADI. V was pared by 6 bases and J by 2 bases, with 3 bases of the junction left unmatched. There are 15 residues in the CDR3. The CDR3 nucleotides are TGCGCCAGCAGAAGACTAGCGGGGGTCACAGATACGCAGTATTTT. It encodes CASRRLAGVTDTQYF.

The chain uses TRBV13 and TRBJ1-2, with D possibly being TRBD1 (6 bases). Between the trimmed V and J ends, which lost 1 base and 2 bases, there was a span of 11 bases. From germline, CDR1 is PRHDT and CDR2 FYEKMQ (reference sequence). CDR3 length: 15 residues. DNA for the CDR3: TGTGCCAGCAGCTTAGTGGGGGCACACAACTATGGCTACACCTTC. Protein product: CASSLVGAHNYGYTF. The full variable domain, rest sourced from reference TRBV13 and TRBJ1-2, is AAGVIQSPRHLIKEKRETATLKCYPIPRHDTVYWYQQGPGQDPQFLISFYEKMQSDKGSIPDRFSAQQFSDYHSELNMSSLELGDSALYFCASSLVGAHNYGYTFGSGTRLTVV.

This clonotype was recorded many times. The chain is built from TRBV6-2 or TRBV6-3 and TRBJ2-7; perhaps TRBD2 as D (6 bases). Germline values: CDR1 MNHEY, CDR2 SVGEGT. CDR3 size: 16 residues. Trimming stripped 5 bases from V and 1 base from J, with 18 bases between. CDR3 bases: TGTGCCAGCAGTACCGGCGTTCGAGGACTATCCTACGAGCAGTACTTC. Amino acid sequence: CASSTGVRGLSYEQYF.

This clonotype was detected only a few times. The chain uses TRBV2 and TRBJ2-1; D perhaps matches TRBD2 (7 bases). V dropped 5 bases and J dropped 6 bases, with 17 bases sitting between them. The CDR3 length is 15 residues. Germline V gene sequence: CDR1 SNHLY, CDR2 FYNNEI. CDR3 protein: CASSLSGGARNEQFF. The CDR3 DNA is TGTGCCAGCAGTTTAAGTGGGGGGGCCCGCAATGAGCAGTTCTTC.

At least ten counts were recorded for this clonotype. This chain links TRBV6-2 or TRBV6-3 with TRBJ2-3; 8 nucleotides align to TRBD2. Germline values: CDR1 MNHEY, CDR2 SVGEGT. Trimming cost V 0 bases and J 2 bases; bases outside gene matches: 7. CDR3 length equals 17 residues. The CDR3 region is CASSYSRLARFTDTQYF. CDR3 coding DNA: TGTGCCAGCAGTTACTCCCGACTAGCGCGATTCACAGATACGCAGTATTTT.

With regard to this clonotype: Being one base from a much bigger clone, this may be a read error. The V and J genes are TRBV11-1 and TRBJ2-7, with D possibly TRBD2 on 6 matching bases. The length of the CDR3 is 15 residues. Germline V gene lookup returns CDR1 SGHAT and CDR2 FQDESV (reference sequence). Trimming took 2 bases from V and 7 from J, leaving 18 bases between them. CDR3 residues: CASSLPGGGSDEQYF. The CDR3 region has the DNA TGTGCCAGCAGCTTACCTGGGGGAGGATCGGATGAGCAGTACTTC.